This is a list of T cell receptor beta chains from one sample in a study of blood T cell repertoires in COVID-19. Some clones are missing from TCRdb's copy, which holds only in-frame ones; the method was immunoSEQ multiplex PCR. The profile shows just under 150,000 clones, about nine tenths of them singletons. Sample: peripheral blood. Receptors were obtained from a woman in her forties or fifties with acute or convalescent COVID-19. Each CDR3 is given with its conserved first and last residue. D genes are given only for firm matches.

D gene	J gene	V gene	CDR3 protein
TRBD1	TRBJ1-2	TRBV3-1/TRBV3-2	CASSRPTRAGGALNYGYTF
TRBD1	TRBJ1-5	TRBV6-4	CASSDLGTGGDQPQHF
TRBD1	TRBJ2-3	TRBV6-5	CASTPGQGTDTQYF
-	TRBJ2-7	TRBV7-8	CASSSLEGEQYF
-	TRBJ1-6	TRBV19	CASSLATSSYNSPLHF
-	TRBJ2-1	TRBV5-5	CASRPLAHEQFF
TRBD1	TRBJ1-5	TRBV18	CASSPSGQVRIPQPQHF
TRBD1	TRBJ1-4	TRBV28	CASSLHRLDRGREKLFF
TRBD1	TRBJ2-1	TRBV6-4	CASSVRQGTNNEQFF
TRBD1	TRBJ1-2	TRBV19	CASSTDRDGYGYTF
TRBD1	TRBJ1-2	TRBV5-4	CASSLDRASNYGYTF
-	TRBJ2-2	TRBV9	CASSVSGGGNTGELFF
-	TRBJ2-1	TRBV6-5	CASSPYRESSNEQFF
TRBD1	TRBJ2-1	TRBV19	CASSRNTGQPYNEQFF
TRBD1	TRBJ1-6	TRBV5-4	CASSLGPGQGGFSYNSPLHF
-	TRBJ1-1	TRBV5-6	CASSLATGNTEAFF
-	TRBJ2-1	TRBV6-5	CASSLDRSWEQFF
TRBD1	TRBJ2-7	TRBV29-1	CSVEDPRGQPYEQYF
TRBD1	TRBJ2-1	TRBV11-3	CASSLEGRGWNEQFF
-	TRBJ2-2	TRBV2	CASGSRIGANTGELFF
-	TRBJ2-6	TRBV3-1/TRBV3-2	CASSKMQVPGANVLTF
-	TRBJ1-3	TRBV11-2	CASSLEWGPRTGNTIYF
-	TRBJ2-1	TRBV1	CTSSQGGDNNEQFF
TRBD1	TRBJ2-7	TRBV27	CASSSYMTGGSSYEQYF
-	TRBJ1-6	TRBV12-5	CASGPGTTSYSPLHF
-	TRBJ2-1	TRBV19	CASSIGLEMFF
TRBD1	TRBJ2-7	TRBV9	CASSAPLTGGYEQYF
-	TRBJ2-3	TRBV1	CTSSQDTPFPDTQYF
TRBD2	TRBJ2-2	TRBV25-1	CASSRRTSGSGELFF
-	TRBJ2-3	TRBV5-1	CASSLAQGGVTDTQYF
-	TRBJ2-3	TRBV21-1	CASRELYRGGETDTQYF
-	TRBJ1-2	TRBV6-5	CASSRQATYGYTF
-	TRBJ1-2	TRBV27	CASSLGHGADGYTF
-	TRBJ2-3	TRBV30	CAWSRGGQSTDTQYF
TRBD1	TRBJ1-1	TRBV3-1/TRBV3-2	CASSPFAGQGKETFF
-	TRBJ2-5	TRBV14	CASSQVGAGRETQYF
-	TRBJ1-2	TRBV6-1	CASSEGVGPGYGYTF
-	TRBJ1-3	TRBV5-1	CASSLQAGRSGNTIYF
TRBD1	TRBJ2-7	TRBV6-1	CASSEDAVQWDSSYEQYF
TRBD2	TRBJ2-1	TRBV10-1	CATSDSGGPYNEQFF
-	TRBJ2-1	TRBV30	CAWCRGSGNEQFF
TRBD1	TRBJ2-5	TRBV30	CAWAQTGWEETQYF
TRBD2	TRBJ2-1	TRBV28	CASSLLTSGGYNEQFF
-	TRBJ1-6	TRBV28	CASSYVTQGNSPLHF
-	TRBJ1-2	TRBV5-4	CASTPGQNLYGYTF
-	TRBJ1-3	TRBV20-1	CSASHGNTIYF
-	TRBJ1-5	TRBV28	CASSPTTGHSNQPQHF
-	TRBJ1-6	TRBV7-9	CASSSLDRPNSPLHF
-	TRBJ1-1	TRBV5-1	CASSYQGRGSEAFF
TRBD2	TRBJ2-3	TRBV5-1	CASSFSGGQGDTQYF
TRBD1	TRBJ1-2	TRBV3-1/TRBV3-2	CASSPTGDYGYTF
TRBD1	TRBJ1-2	TRBV28	CASRGQGYGYTF